The present T cell receptor (beta chain) was sequenced within a study of CD8+ T cells in alopecia areata. It was from alopecia areata patients that lesional scalp punch biopsies and peripheral blood were collected. CD4+ and CD8+ T cells were sorted from PBMCs stained for CD3, CD4 and CD8. Notes on this clone: This CDR3 is also generated by other DNA sequences in the sample.

After isolation, RNA underwent reverse transcription to generate cDNA as the sequencing template. The protocol was immunoSEQ multiplex PCR, while the TCRdb copy is restricted to in-frame clones and leaves out a portion. This table holds 120,000 or so clones, about 46% found once. The clonotype originates from a human donor with alopecia areata. Material: NKG2D-low CD8+ T cells sorted from blood.

CDR3 loop: CASSQGTSGYEQYF. The CDR3 DNA follows: TGCGCCAGCAGCCAAGGGACTAGCGGCTACGAGCAGTACTTC. The J gene is TRBJ2-7, the V gene TRBV4-3, with 10 bases identical to TRBD2. Unmatched junction bases numbered 0, after V lost 1 base and J lost 3 bases. This CDR3 has 14 amino acids. Germline CDR1 and CDR2: LGHNA and YSLEER.